Each of the 29 T cell receptor beta chains below was sequenced from the same sample in a study of identical twins. One entry per CDR3 protein, called by TCRdb with MiXCR from the 5' RACE reads. The top ten clones hold 3% of a sample with some 270,000 distinct CDR3 sequences, about 8.9% of them seen once. The same sample was also used in a study of yellow fever vaccine responses in identical twins.

Source material: CD8+ T cells sorted from blood. The receptor set was obtained from a woman aged 18-30 years in good health.

CDR3: CSVENQFSGELFF. The CDR3, as DNA: TGCAGCGTTGAGAACCAGTTTTCCGGGGAGCTGTTTTTT. This chain links TRBV29-1 with TRBJ2-2; D gene unclear. The CDR3 totals 13 residues. Germline V gene data show CDR1 as SQVTM and CDR2 as ANQGSEA. The V and J ends lost 3 bases and 6 bases respectively, with 11 bases between them.

This clonotype was seen many times. The genes are TRBV27 and TRBJ1-2; D gene uncertain. Trimming pared 5 bases from V and 3 bases from J, leaving 13 bases between. The CDR3 is 14 residues long. Per the germline V gene, CDR1 is MNHEY and CDR2 is SMNVEV (reference sequence). The DNA for the CDR3 is TGTGCCAGCAGTCCCACGGGTGGCGACTATGGCTACACCTTC. Protein sequence: CASSPTGGDYGYTF.

There are many counts of this clonotype. The chain has TRBV4-1 and TRBJ2-2; no definite D call. This CDR3 is 21 amino acids long. The germline V and J ends were trimmed by 0 bases and 0 bases, with 23 bases remaining between them. Germline CDR1 and CDR2: MGHRA and YSYEKL. In DNA, the CDR3 is TGCGCCAGCAGCCAAGATAGGTTGTCCCTCTTCTCCCTTTCGAACACCGGGGAGCTGTTTTTT. It yields the protein CASSQDRLSLFSLSNTGELFF.

This clonotype came up a few times. The V call is TRBV6-2 or TRBV6-3, the J call TRBJ2-5; D not certain. CDR3 length: 14 amino acids. Germline-derived CDR1 and CDR2 are MNHEY and SVGEGT. V shed 2 bases and J shed 5 bases, with 12 bases lying between them. CDR3 DNA sequence: TGTGCCAGCAGTTACCTCGGCTCTGAGGAGACCCAGTACTTC. It yields the protein CASSYLGSEETQYF.

This clonotype came up many times. The rearrangement links TRBV7-9 to TRBJ2-7; 7 bases map to TRBD2. The CDR3 loop spans 13 amino acids. Per the germline V gene, CDR1 is SEHNR and CDR2 is FQNEAQ (reference sequence). V lost 1 base, J lost 3 bases, and 0 bases stayed unmatched. CDR3: CASSLGEGYEQYF. The CDR3 DNA follows: TGTGCCAGCAGCTTAGGGGAGGGCTACGAGCAGTACTTC.

Only a few counts were recorded for this clonotype. This sequence joins TRBV20-1 and TRBJ2-7; the D gene could be TRBD1 or TRBD2 (5 bases each). The germline V gene encodes CDR1 DFQATT and CDR2 SNEGSKA (reference sequence). V lost 2 bases to trimming and J lost 3 bases, with 17 bases between them. The CDR3 length is 15 residues. As DNA, the CDR3 is TGCAGTGCTAGATCTCTTATGGGGGAGAGCTACGAGCAGTACTTC. It is translated as CSARSLMGESYEQYF.

The sample holds a few counts of this clonotype. The chain carries TRBV7-9 and TRBJ2-5, with D unclear. The V end was cut by 5 bases, the J end by 1 base, with 14 bases between. Per the germline V gene, CDR1 is SEHNR and CDR2 is FQNEAQ (reference sequence). This CDR3 is 15 amino acids long. The CDR3 DNA reads TGTGCCAGCAGCGGTGGTGAACAGCCCCAAGAGACCCAGTACTTC. Its translation is CASSGGEQPQETQYF.

This clonotype was picked up a small number of times. The chain combines TRBV20-1 with TRBJ1-1; D uncertain. V lost 2 bases and J 6 bases, leaving 13 bases between the germline ends. This CDR3 spans 13 amino acids. CDR1 and CDR2 (germline): DFQATT, SNEGSKA (reference sequence). The DNA of the CDR3 is TGCAGTGCTAGACCGGGCCTAGTGGCTGAAGCTTTCTTT. Translating gives CSARPGLVAEAFF.

The chain is built from TRBV3-1 and TRBJ2-3, with D possibly TRBD1 on 5 matching bases. This CDR3 region has 16 residues. Germline lookup yields CDR1 LGHDT and CDR2 YNNKEL (reference sequence). Trimming took 0 bases from V and 4 from J, leaving 14 bases between them. The CDR3 nucleotides read TGTGCCAGCAGCCAAGAACCGGGCTTAGGGGCAGATACGCAGTATTTT. This gives the protein CASSQEPGLGADTQYF.

This clonotype has a handful of counts. This chain connects TRBV29-1 to TRBJ2-1, with D perhaps TRBD1 (6 bases). The V end was cut by 3 bases, the J end by 5 bases, with 8 bases between. This CDR3 contains 12 residues. Germline lookup yields CDR1 SQVTM and CDR2 ANQGSEA. The CDR3 region is CSVDHRDNEQFF. CDR3 sequence (DNA): TGCAGCGTTGATCACAGGGACAATGAGCAGTTCTTC.

The chain links TRBV28 to TRBJ2-1; 7 nucleotides match TRBD2. The germline V gene has CDR1 MDHEN and CDR2 SYDVKM. The CDR3 is 19 residues long. V lost 2 bases and J lost 4; bases outside the gene matches: 17. CDR3 residues: CASSLGGGIWSDRYNEQFF. The CDR3 DNA sequence: TGTGCCAGCAGTTTAGGGGGGGGGATTTGGTCTGACCGATACAATGAGCAGTTCTTC. The entire variable domain, with the rest obtained from reference TRBV28 and TRBJ2-1, is as follows: DVKVTQSSRYLVKRTGEKVFLECVQDMDHENMFWYRQDPGLGLRLIYFSYDVKMKEKGDIPEGYSVSREKKERFSLILESASTNQTSMYLCASSLGGGIWSDRYNEQFFGPGTRLTVL.

This clonotype was seen ten or more times. This chain uses TRBV12-3 or TRBV12-4 with TRBJ1-2; 7 bases line up with TRBD1. V was clipped by 5 bases and J by 4 bases; unmatched bases: 1. The CDR3 consists of 12 residues. The chain's CDR3 is CASSPGGYGYTF. For the CDR3, the DNA is TGTGCCAGCAGTCCAGGGGGCTATGGCTACACCTTC.

This clonotype was detected ten times or more. V is TRBV6-4 and J is TRBJ2-2; possibly TRBD2 for D (5 bases). The CDR3 is made up of 14 amino acids. The V end was cut by 8 bases, the J end by 4 bases, with 14 bases between. In germline, CDR1 is MRHNA, CDR2 SNTAGT. The CDR3 region is CASSETGSTGELFF. CDR3 DNA: TGTGCCAGCTCCGAAACGGGGTCCACCGGGGAGCTGTTTTTT.

J is TRBJ2-7 and V is TRBV6-5, with D uncertain. CDR3 length equals 16 residues. The ends were cut back, 5 bases at V and 4 bases at J, with 21 bases in the middle. Germline CDR1 is MNHEY and CDR2 is SVGAGI. CDR3 amino acids: CASSLDPVFSPYEQYF. The CDR3 DNA follows: TGTGCCAGCAGTCTCGACCCTGTTTTTTCACCGTACGAGCAGTACTTC.

This clonotype occurred a few times. This chain joins TRBV30 and TRBJ1-5; 10 bases are a match to TRBD1. Losses at the gene ends were 3 bases for V and 2 bases for J; bases not matched to a gene: 4. This CDR3 has 15 amino acids. Germline assignment: CDR1 GTSNPN and CDR2 SVGIG (reference sequence). The CDR3 DNA reads as TGTGCCTGGAGCTTAGGGACAGGGGGCAATCAGCCCCAGCATTTT. Encoded protein: CAWSLGTGGNQPQHF.

J is TRBJ2-3 and V is TRBV9; D may match TRBD1 or TRBD2 (7 bases each). CDR3 size: 16 residues. Germline loops: CDR1 SGDLS, CDR2 YYNGEE. V was clipped by 3 bases and J by 6 bases, with 20 bases between them. CDR3 coding DNA: TGTGCCAGCAGCGCGGGGGACAGCGGGGTCTCCGATACGCAGTATTTT. Protein product: CASSAGDSGVSDTQYF.

This clonotype has just a few counts. V gene TRBV2 combines with J gene TRBJ1-2; D may be TRBD1 (6 bases). This CDR3 has 17 amino acids. The germline V gene has CDR1 SNHLY and CDR2 FYNNEI. The V end lost 4 bases, the J end lost 5 bases, and 23 bases lay between the germline ends. CDR3 DNA: TGTGCCAGCAGTGGCTGGGCCCAGGGGAATGCCGTGTATGGCTACACCTTC. Amino acids: CASSGWAQGNAVYGYTF.

The V call is TRBV7-9, the J call TRBJ2-1; the match to TRBD2 covers 12 bases. The CDR3 runs to 15 residues. V shed 3 bases, J shed 6 bases, and the junction held 3 bases outside the gene matches. Germline CDR1 is SEHNR and CDR2 is FQNEAQ (reference sequence). The CDR3 DNA sequence: TGTGCCAGCAGCTTCACTAGCGGGGGGATCAATGAGCAGTTCTTC. Translation: CASSFTSGGINEQFF.

This clonotype was seen a few times. V and J are TRBV12-3 or TRBV12-4 and TRBJ2-7, with 13 bases identical to TRBD2. Unmatched junction bases numbered 1, after V lost 4 bases and J lost 4 bases. The CDR3 runs to 14 residues. CDR3 region: CASSWTSGRYEQYF. The CDR3 region has the DNA TGTGCCAGCAGTTGGACTAGCGGGAGATACGAGCAGTACTTC.

The V and J genes are TRBV27 and TRBJ2-5, with D possibly called TRBD1 or TRBD2 (5 bases each). There are 15 residues in the CDR3. The germline V and J ends were trimmed by 0 bases and 4 bases, with 12 bases remaining between them. The V gene's germline CDR1 is MNHEY and CDR2 SMNVEV (reference sequence). CDR3 loop: CASSLSRGDGETQYF. DNA for the CDR3: TGTGCCAGCAGTTTATCGAGAGGGGATGGAGAGACCCAGTACTTC.

The chain employs TRBV10-3 and TRBJ2-7; the D gene is possibly TRBD2 (7 bases). V was cut by 0 bases and J by 3 bases, with 12 bases left in between. The CDR3 has 15 amino acids. The germline V gene encodes CDR1 ENHRY and CDR2 SYGVKD. CDR3 sequence (DNA): TGTGCCATCAGTGAGTCGGGAGGGGGTTTCTACGAGCAGTACTTC. Its translation: CAISESGGGFYEQYF.

This clonotype occurred many times. This sequence joins TRBV10-3 and TRBJ2-7; D is perhaps TRBD1 (5 bases). Germline values: CDR1 ENHRY, CDR2 SYGVKD. V was shortened by 3 bases and J by 1 base, with 10 bases between the two germline ends. This CDR3 region has 14 residues. DNA for the CDR3: TGTGCCATCAGTGACAGGGAAAGGTCCTACGAGCAGTACTTC. Translation: CAISDRERSYEQYF.

This clonotype was recorded a few times. The chain links TRBV11-2 to TRBJ2-2, with 7 nucleotides matching TRBD2. This CDR3 is built from 15 residues. In germline, CDR1 is SGHAT, CDR2 FQNNGV. Germline trimming cut 3 bases from V and 8 bases from J; bases unmatched to any gene: 9. The CDR3 here is CASSFITGGGGELFF. In nucleotides, the CDR3 is TGTGCCAGCAGCTTTATAACCGGGGGAGGGGGGGAGCTGTTTTTT.

This clonotype has ten or more counts. The chain recombines TRBV5-1 with TRBJ2-5; TRBD2 might be the D (6 bases). Germline values: CDR1 SGHRS, CDR2 YFSETQ. The CDR3 runs 14 residues. Trimming took 2 bases from V and 1 from J, leaving 9 bases between them. CDR3 in DNA: TGCGCCAGCAGCTTCTACGGGGGCCAAGAGACCCAGTACTTC. Residues: CASSFYGGQETQYF.

V and J are TRBV28 and TRBJ2-2; D is possibly TRBD2 (6 bases). The germline V gene has CDR1 MDHEN and CDR2 SYDVKM. Deletions cut 2 bases from V and 3 bases from J, with 19 bases between. The CDR3 loop spans 18 amino acids. The CDR3 DNA reads TGTGCCAGCAGTTTAAGTGGGAGGAAACAACCCCACACCGGGGAGCTGTTTTTT. Its translation: CASSLSGRKQPHTGELFF.

There are many counts of this clonotype. The chain couples TRBV6-2 or TRBV6-3 to TRBJ2-3, with D maybe TRBD2 (6 bases). The germline V gene has CDR1 MNHEY and CDR2 SVGEGT. V shed 2 bases and J shed 0 bases, with 6 bases lying between them. CDR3 length equals 14 residues. The CDR3 DNA sequence: TGTGCCAGCAGTTACAGCGGGAGCACAGATACGCAGTATTTT. The encoded protein is CASSYSGSTDTQYF.

This clonotype was counted between two and nine times. This chain uses TRBV29-1 with TRBJ2-7; the D is unclear. Germline lookup yields CDR1 SQVTM and CDR2 ANQGSEA. This CDR3 spans 16 amino acids. Trimming removed 0 bases at V and 4 bases at J, with 19 bases between. CDR3: CSVEEEAGSLRYEQYF. CDR3 nucleotides: TGCAGCGTTGAAGAAGAGGCAGGCTCCCTTAGGTACGAGCAGTACTTC.

This clonotype was counted between two and nine times. The chain combines TRBV20-1 with TRBJ2-7; D might be TRBD1 or TRBD2, each matching 6 bases. The CDR3 loop spans 14 amino acids. Germline V gene sequence: CDR1 DFQATT, CDR2 SNEGSKA (reference sequence). V was pared by 5 bases and J by 4 bases, with 18 bases between. The CDR3 sequence: CSALRPGARYEQYF. The CDR3 nucleotides are TGCAGTGCTTTAAGACCGGGGGCGAGGTACGAGCAGTACTTC.

The J gene is TRBJ2-1, the V gene TRBV10-3, with D possibly being TRBD2 (5 bases). The CDR3 contains 14 residues. Trimming removed 6 bases from V and 8 bases from J, with 17 bases in between. Germline V gene data show CDR1 as ENHRY and CDR2 as SYGVKD. CDR3 coding DNA: TGTGCCATCAGCAAGGTGGAGGCTAGCTATGAGCAGTTCTTC. Protein: CAISKVEASYEQFF.